The rows below give T cell receptor beta chains drawn from one sample of a study of T cell responses to AZD1222 COVID-19 vaccine. The repertoire was sequenced with immunoSEQ multiplex PCR; TCRdb's copy has only in-frame clones and lacks some. This table holds about 120,000 clones, 88% found once. Sequencing was performed on peripheral blood, taken on day 0 of AZD1222 vaccination. These receptors were taken from an adult in good health. Each CDR3 is given with its conserved first and last residue. D genes are given only for firm matches. Rows may omit the clone size; those that give it use once, few, many or a size class.

J,size,D,V,length,DNA,CDR3
TRBJ1-2,NA,NA,TRBV7-9,14,TGTGCCAGCAGAATACAGGATAGGGACTATGGCTACACCTTC,CASRIQDRDYGYTF
TRBJ2-1,NA,TRBD1,TRBV2,16,TGTGCCAGCAGTGCCCCCCGAGCACAGGGGTACAATGAGCAGTTCTTC,CASSAPRAQGYNEQFF
TRBJ1-5,NA,TRBD1,TRBV19,14,TGTGCCAGTAGTATAACAGGGGGCAGCAAGCCCCAGCATTTT,CASSITGGSKPQHF
TRBJ2-3,NA,TRBD2,TRBV5-5,15,TGTGCCAGCAGTTCCTACGGGGGGTTGACAGATACGCAGTATTTT,CASSSYGGLTDTQYF
TRBJ2-7,NA,NA,TRBV5-6,15,TGTGCCAGCAGCGCCAAGAAGGCCCCCTCCTACGAGCAGTACTTC,CASSAKKAPSYEQYF
TRBJ1-2,few,NA,TRBV2,15,TGTGCCAGCATCCTGGCACCCTCCCCTAACTATGGCTACACCTTC,CASILAPSPNYGYTF
TRBJ1-5,NA,NA,TRBV7-9,14,TGTGCCAGCCAGGGCTCAGGGCCCAATCAGCCCCAGCATTTT,CASQGSGPNQPQHF
TRBJ2-1,NA,NA,TRBV4-3,13,TGCGCCAGCAGCCATGAGGGATGGAATGAGCAGTTCTTC,CASSHEGWNEQFF
TRBJ1-1,NA,NA,TRBV19,14,TGTGCCAGTAGTATAAGAGGGATGAACACTGAAGCTTTCTTT,CASSIRGMNTEAFF
TRBJ1-2,many,TRBD1,TRBV5-1,14,TGCGCCAGCAGCTTGGCGGGACAGGGGAACGGCTACACCTTC,CASSLAGQGNGYTF
TRBJ2-7,NA,TRBD1,TRBV7-2,17,TGTGCCAGCAGCTTAGTCGGGTACAGGGGGAGCTCCTACGAGCAGTACTTC,CASSLVGYRGSSYEQYF
TRBJ1-1,NA,NA,TRBV5-4,16,TGTGCCAGCAGCTTGGACAGACAGATTCTGAACACTGAAGCTTTCTTT,CASSLDRQILNTEAFF
TRBJ1-5,NA,TRBD1,TRBV15,17,TGTGCCACCAGCAGGTTGACAGGGGGGAGTAGCAATCAGCCCCAGCATTTT,CATSRLTGGSSNQPQHF
TRBJ2-6,NA,TRBD1,TRBV29-1,15,TGCAGCGCCCCATCGACAGGGGTCGGGGCCAACGTCCTGACTTTC,CSAPSTGVGANVLTF
TRBJ2-7,NA,NA,TRBV7-2,12,TGTGCCAGCAGACCCGACCGCTACGAGCAGTACTTC,CASRPDRYEQYF
TRBJ1-1,NA,TRBD1,TRBV6-1,20,TGTGCCAGCAGTGAAGCTTTGTTACACAGGGGGCATTTAAGGAACACTGAAGCTTTCTTT,CASSEALLHRGHLRNTEAFF
TRBJ1-2,NA,TRBD1,TRBV6-5,16,TGTGCCAGCAGTTACAATAGACAGGGGGTAGGCTATGGCTACACCTTC,CASSYNRQGVGYGYTF
TRBJ2-1,NA,NA,TRBV5-1,14,TGCGCCAGCAGCCACTCCGTACCTATCAATGAGCAGTTCTTC,CASSHSVPINEQFF
TRBJ1-6,few,NA,TRBV20-1,16,TGCAGTGCTAGTATGTCGGTTAGGGACCGCCGGTCACCCCTCCACTTT,CSASMSVRDRRSPLHF
TRBJ2-1,NA,NA,TRBV5-1,15,TGCGCCAGCTCCACCATCCTAGCCGCGGAGAATGAGCAGTTCTTC,CASSTILAAENEQFF
TRBJ1-3,once,NA,TRBV5-1,17,TGCGCCAGCAGCTTGGCCTCTTTCCGAAGCTCTGGAAACACCATATATTTT,CASSLASFRSSGNTIYF
TRBJ2-2,NA,TRBD1,TRBV11-2,14,TGTGCCAGCAGCTCGGGACAGGTCTTGAGGGAGCTGTTTTTT,CASSSGQVLRELFF
TRBJ1-3,NA,NA,TRBV5-4,15,TGTGCCAGCAGCATTCAAGGGAGAAGTGGAAACACCATATATTTT,CASSIQGRSGNTIYF
TRBJ1-1,once,NA,TRBV5-6,13,TGTGCCAGCAGCTTGGAGGGGGATACTATACCTAGCTTT,CASSLEGDTIPSF
TRBJ2-5,NA,NA,TRBV12-3/TRBV12-4,13,TGTGCCAGCAGTATAAATACGGTCGAGACCCAGTACTTC,CASSINTVETQYF
TRBJ1-1,NA,TRBD1,TRBV6-5,15,TGTGCCAGCAGTTGGTTGGGGACAGGGTTTGATGAAGCTTTCTTT,CASSWLGTGFDEAFF
TRBJ2-4,NA,NA,TRBV6-5,15,TGTGCCAGCAAAAGGGTTTTATCAGCCAAAAACATTCAGTACTTC,CASKRVLSAKNIQYF
TRBJ1-2,NA,TRBD1,TRBV27,16,TGTGCCAGCAGTATCCAACGGACAGGGGGCTTCGACGGCTACACCTTC,CASSIQRTGGFDGYTF
TRBJ2-7,NA,NA,TRBV21-1,15,TGTGCCAGCAGACAACCGGACAGGGGGCTAGGCGAGCAGTACTTC,CASRQPDRGLGEQYF
TRBJ1-1,NA,TRBD1,TRBV6-2/TRBV6-3,14,TGTGCCAGCAGCCTGGGACAGACCTACACTGAAGCTTTCTTT,CASSLGQTYTEAFF
TRBJ1-1,once,TRBD1,TRBV18,13,TGTGCCAGCTCACCGGGACAGGGCACTGAAGCTTTCTTT,CASSPGQGTEAFF
TRBJ2-1,NA,NA,TRBV5-1,16,TGCGCCAGCAGCTGGAGGGACGGCTTATCCTACAATGAGCAGTTCTTC,CASSWRDGLSYNEQFF
TRBJ1-1,NA,NA,TRBV5-1,14,TGCGCCAGCAGCTTGGTTGGAGGGGGGTCTGAAGCTTTCTTT,CASSLVGGGSEAFF
TRBJ2-7,NA,NA,TRBV2,14,TGTGCCAGCAGTGAACGTCCTGGATCCTACGAGCAGTACTTC,CASSERPGSYEQYF
TRBJ1-2,NA,TRBD1,TRBV5-5,17,TGTGCCAGCAGCTTGGCGCGTACCGGGACAGGGACGGGTGGCTACACCTTC,CASSLARTGTGTGGYTF
TRBJ1-1,once,NA,TRBV2,11,TGTGCCAGCAGTGACCAGGTCTTGGCTTTCTTT,CASSDQVLAFF
TRBJ1-2,NA,TRBD1,TRBV5-1,13,TGCGCCAGCAGGCCGGGACAGGGGGATGGCTACACCTTC,CASRPGQGDGYTF